Presented here are 22 T cell receptor beta chains from one specimen sequenced in a study of cytomegalovirus exposure and HLA in healthy donors. PCR involved 60 Vbeta and 13 Jbeta primers. Clones were sequenced by immunoSEQ multiplex PCR, and TCRdb holds only the in-frame ones, with some missing. The data show under 150,000 clones, 82% seen once. Sequenced input: PBMCs. The source of these receptors is a woman between 50 and 59 years old in good health and CMV-seropositive.

The V and J genes are TRBV7-9 and TRBJ1-2, with a weak D call TRBD1 (5 bases). CDR1 is SEHNR, CDR2 FQNEAQ, per germline (reference sequence). This CDR3 comprises 13 residues. The V gene lost 5 bases and the J gene lost 7 bases, with 14 bases spanning the gap. CDR3 nucleotide sequence: TGTGCCAGCAGCGCCCCCAGGGTTTTTGGCTACACCTTC. This sequence encodes CASSAPRVFGYTF.

The chain links TRBV7-9 to TRBJ1-2; D unresolved. The length of the CDR3 is 12 residues. V lost 5 bases and J lost 5, with 9 bases in between. Per germline, CDR1 SEHNR and CDR2 FQNEAQ (reference sequence). CDR3: CASSPSSYGYTF. CDR3 DNA: TGTGCCAGCAGCCCTTCCTCTTATGGCTACACCTTC.

In DNA, the CDR3 is TGTGCCAGCTCACCTATAGTACGCGGGAGGGGTTACGAGCAGTACTTC. Residues: CASSPIVRGRGYEQYF. The chain combines TRBV18 with TRBJ2-7, with 9 bases that match TRBD2. This CDR3 region has 16 residues. Trimming at V came to 3 bases and at J to 4 bases, leaving 10 bases not matched to a gene. Germline loops: CDR1 KGHSH, CDR2 LQKENI.

The chain links TRBV15 to TRBJ2-5; D is perhaps TRBD2 (6 bases). CDR1 is LNHNV, CDR2 YYDKDF, per germline (reference sequence). Deletions cut 0 bases from V and 5 bases from J, with 13 bases between. This CDR3 spans 15 amino acids. The CDR3 DNA reads TGTGCCACCAGCAGAGACCCACGGAGGGAGGAGACCCAGTACTTC. This gives the protein CATSRDPRREETQYF.

The chain employs TRBV11-2 and TRBJ2-3; D remains ambiguous. Germline V gives CDR1 SGHAT, CDR2 FQNNGV. The CDR3 spans 18 residues. Trimming left V 0 bases short and J 4 bases short, with 20 bases between. The CDR3 sequence: CASSLDWRLRNSADTQYF. The CDR3 DNA sequence: TGTGCCAGCAGCTTAGATTGGCGATTGCGGAACTCGGCAGATACGCAGTATTTT.

The rearrangement joins TRBV28 to TRBJ1-5; perhaps TRBD1 as D (6 bases). The CDR3 sequence is 16 residues long. The germline gives CDR1 MDHEN, CDR2 SYDVKM. Trimming cost V 5 bases and J 3 bases, with 17 bases left between them. CDR3: CASSLVPGQPNQPQHF. As DNA, the CDR3 is TGTGCCAGCAGTCTAGTCCCGGGACAACCCAATCAGCCCCAGCATTTT. Using reference TRBV28 and TRBJ1-5 for the parts outside the CDR3, the full variable domain is DVKVTQSSRYLVKRTGEKVFLECVQDMDHENMFWYRQDPGLGLRLIYFSYDVKMKEKGDIPEGYSVSREKKERFSLILESASTNQTSMYLCASSLVPGQPNQPQHFGDGTRLSIL.

The V gene is TRBV27, the J gene TRBJ2-6; TRBD2 is a possible D gene (5 bases). Trimming pared 10 bases from V and 0 bases from J, leaving 19 bases between. Germline V CDR1 and CDR2: MNHEY, SMNVEV (reference sequence). The CDR3 has 17 residues. For the CDR3, the DNA is TGTGCCACCTTAGCGCTGTTAAGTTCCTCTGGGGCCAACGTCCTGACTTTC. Encoded protein: CATLALLSSSGANVLTF.

The rearrangement uses TRBV5-1 and TRBJ2-1; D may be TRBD2 (6 bases). V dropped 2 bases and J dropped 8 bases, with 14 bases sitting between them. Germline CDR1 is SGHRS and CDR2 is YFSETQ. The CDR3 has 14 residues. In nucleotides, the CDR3 is TGCGCCAGCAGCTTACTTGGGACTGCCCATGAGCAGTTCTTC. This gives the protein CASSLLGTAHEQFF.

This clone was detected a few times. The chain has TRBV30 and TRBJ2-7; D not certain. Trimming removed 1 base from V and 3 bases from J, with 4 bases in between. The CDR3 is 11 residues long. Germline V gene sequence: CDR1 GTSNPN, CDR2 SVGIG (reference sequence). The CDR3 region is CAWSGRYEQYF. In DNA, the CDR3 is TGTGCCTGGAGTGGTCGCTACGAGCAGTACTTC.

This chain uses TRBV4-1 with TRBJ2-2, with D hard to call. Per the germline V gene, CDR1 is MGHRA and CDR2 is YSYEKL. V was trimmed by 0 bases and J by 6 bases, leaving 8 bases between them. The CDR3 contains 14 residues. CDR3 nucleotides: TGCGCCAGCAGCCAAGAAGACTGGGCCGGGGAGCTGTTTTTT. Its translation is CASSQEDWAGELFF.

The V call is TRBV15, the J call TRBJ2-7; TRBD2 matches 7 bases. The CDR3 spans 12 residues. The germline CDR1 and CDR2 sequences are LNHNV and YYDKDF (reference sequence). Losses at the gene ends were 3 bases for V and 4 bases for J; bases not matched to a gene: 0. CDR3 region: CATSRGGYEQYF. For the CDR3, the DNA is TGTGCCACCAGCAGGGGGGGGTACGAGCAGTACTTC.

The chain joins TRBV5-4 to TRBJ2-1; possibly TRBD1 for D (5 bases). Trimming left V 4 bases short and J 7 bases short, with 9 bases between. This CDR3 is built from 12 residues. The germline V gene has CDR1 SGHNT and CDR2 YYREEE (reference sequence). The CDR3 nucleotides read TGTGCCAGCAGCCTAGACAGTAATGAGCAGTTCTTC. Amino acids: CASSLDSNEQFF.

CDR3 sequence reads: CASSLRYEQYF. DNA for the CDR3: TGTGCCAGCAGTCTCCGCTACGAGCAGTACTTC. The chain is built from TRBV28 and TRBJ2-7, with D uncertain. Germline V CDR1 and CDR2: MDHEN, SYDVKM. The CDR3 is 11 residues long. V lost 5 bases and J lost 3, with 5 bases in between.

This clone was detected only a few times. V gene TRBV5-6 combines with J gene TRBJ2-7; 10 positions agree with TRBD1. This CDR3 spans 18 amino acids. The germline V gene has CDR1 SGHDT and CDR2 YYEEEE. Trimming took 0 bases from V and 3 from J; bases not matched to a gene: 12. Here the CDR3 DNA reads TGTGCCAGCAGCTTGGGGGACAGGGGACCTAGGTACATCTACGAGCAGTACTTC. This gives the protein CASSLGDRGPRYIYEQYF.

Only one count was recorded for this clone. The chain couples TRBV19 to TRBJ1-1; the D is unclear. CDR3 length: 13 amino acids. Trimming shortened V by 7 bases and J by 0 bases, and 9 bases separated the two germline ends. Per germline, CDR1 LNHDA and CDR2 SQIVND (reference sequence). The CDR3 here is CASTSYMNTEAFF. The CDR3, as DNA: TGTGCCAGTACTAGCTACATGAACACTGAAGCTTTCTTT.

This clone appeared once. The rearrangement uses TRBV9 and TRBJ1-6; D is undetermined. The length of the CDR3 is 14 residues. The ends were cut back, 0 bases at V and 8 bases at J, with 9 bases in the middle. Per the germline V gene, CDR1 is SGDLS and CDR2 is YYNGEE. The CDR3 DNA sequence: TGTGCCAGCAGCGTAGACGGGATTCATTCACCCCTCCACTTT. It encodes CASSVDGIHSPLHF.

This clone occurred a few times. This rearrangement joins TRBV19 to TRBJ2-7; 7 nucleotides align to TRBD1. The V gene's germline CDR1 is LNHDA and CDR2 SQIVND (reference sequence). V lost 6 bases and J lost 6; bases outside the gene matches: 8. The CDR3 runs 13 residues. CDR3 in DNA: TGTGCCAGTAGCAATCGGGACAGACTCGAGCAGTACTTC. Translated: CASSNRDRLEQYF.

V is TRBV7-9 and J is TRBJ1-2; D may be TRBD1 (6 bases). V lost 5 bases, J lost 3 bases, and 13 bases lay in between. Germline V gives CDR1 SEHNR, CDR2 FQNEAQ (reference sequence). The CDR3 is 14 residues long. DNA of the CDR3: TGTGCCAGCAGCCACCTTTCAGGGGACTATGGCTACACCTTC. This translates into CASSHLSGDYGYTF.

The chain employs TRBV10-3 and TRBJ1-1; D gene ambiguous. Trimming cost V 7 bases and J 0 bases, with 12 bases left between them. The length of the CDR3 is 14 residues. CDR1 ENHRY and CDR2 SYGVKD come from the germline V gene. Here the CDR3 DNA reads TGTGCCATCACCCCCCGGGGAGTGAACACTGAAGCTTTCTTT. It encodes CAITPRGVNTEAFF.

The chain has TRBV5-1 and TRBJ2-5, with 8 bases fitting TRBD1. The trim removed 0 bases at V and 3 bases at J, leaving 10 bases unmatched. The V gene's germline CDR1 is SGHRS and CDR2 YFSETQ. The CDR3 has 17 residues. The CDR3 loop is CASSLEVWTGQEETQYF. As DNA, the CDR3 is TGCGCCAGCAGCTTGGAAGTTTGGACAGGGCAAGAAGAGACCCAGTACTTC.

The chain links TRBV15 to TRBJ1-2, with a weak D call TRBD1 (5 bases). The CDR3 has 18 amino acids. The germline gives CDR1 LNHNV, CDR2 YYDKDF (reference sequence). With 0 bases removed from V and 2 bases from J, the gap between germline ends came to 19 bases. As DNA, the CDR3 is TGTGCCACCAGCAGAGAGTATACGGGGGTAGGGGAAAACTATGGCTACACCTTC. Translation: CATSREYTGVGENYGYTF.

V gene TRBV5-3 combines with J gene TRBJ1-1; D gene unclear. TRBV5-3 qualifies as an ORF whose function is uncertain. Trimming took 0 bases from V and 5 from J, leaving 8 bases between them. The CDR3 is 13 residues long. The CDR3 spells CARSLAGVTEAFF. The CDR3 nucleotides are TGTGCCAGAAGCTTGGCCGGGGTAACTGAAGCTTTCTTT.